The 18 T cell receptor beta chains presented below share a single source sample, sequenced in a study of blood T cell repertoires in COVID-19. The repertoire was sequenced with immunoSEQ multiplex PCR; TCRdb's copy has only in-frame clones and lacks some. The profile shows about 350,000 clones, about 90% of them singletons. Sequencing was done on a sample of PBMCs or T cells enriched from blood (not recorded which). These receptors came from a woman in her twenties or thirties who had recovered from COVID-19.

This chain uses TRBV7-8 with TRBJ2-1; 10 bases align to TRBD2. CDR1 is SGHVS and CDR2 is FQNEAQ in the germline V gene. There are 17 residues in the CDR3. With V trimmed by 3 bases and J by 0 bases, 5 bases remained unmatched. CDR3 in DNA: TGTGCCAGCAGCTTCCCGTGGACTAGCGGCTCCTACAATGAGCAGTTCTTC. Translation: CASSFPWTSGSYNEQFF.

The chain employs TRBV7-2 and TRBJ1-4; TRBD1 might be the D (6 bases). Trimming shortened V by 8 bases and J by 3 bases, and 10 bases separated the two germline ends. Germline CDR1 and CDR2: SGHTA and FQGNSA. The CDR3 is 13 amino acids. CDR3 protein: CASGRGANEKLFF. In nucleotides, the CDR3 is TGTGCCAGCGGGAGGGGGGCTAATGAAAAACTGTTTTTT.

This clone appeared once. The chain combines TRBV25-1 with TRBJ1-1, with D perhaps matching TRBD1 (6 bases). Per germline, CDR1 MGHDK and CDR2 SYGVNS. This CDR3 is built from 12 residues. Trimming shortened V by 7 bases and J by 0 bases, and 6 bases separated the two germline ends. CDR3 in DNA: TGTGCCAGCACAGGGGTGAACACTGAAGCTTTCTTT. This encodes CASTGVNTEAFF.

The chain combines TRBV9 with TRBJ1-2, with D perhaps matching TRBD1 (6 bases). V dropped 0 bases and J dropped 4 bases, with 16 bases sitting between them. Looked up from germline, CDR1 is SGDLS and CDR2 is YYNGEE. CDR3 size: 16 residues. CDR3 residues: CASSVAASVTGYGYTF. The CDR3 DNA reads TGTGCCAGCAGCGTAGCTGCGTCCGTGACAGGCTATGGCTACACCTTC. The complete variable domain, with remaining parts taken from reference TRBV9 and TRBJ1-2, reads DSGVTQTPKHLITATGQRVTLRCSPRSGDLSVYWYQQSLDQGLQFLIQYYNGEERAKGNILERFSAQQFPDLHSELNLSSLELGDSALYFCASSVAASVTGYGYTFGSGTRLTVV.

This rearrangement joins TRBV27 to TRBJ2-1, with a weak D call TRBD2 (5 bases). V was shortened by 2 bases and J by 0 bases, with 8 bases between the two germline ends. CDR1 and CDR2 from the germline V gene are MNHEY and SMNVEV (reference sequence). This CDR3 region has 15 residues. The chain's CDR3 is CASSLMGSSYNEQFF. CDR3 bases: TGTGCCAGCAGTTTAATGGGGAGCTCCTACAATGAGCAGTTCTTC.

The chain combines TRBV11-1 with TRBJ1-2; 8 bases are a match to TRBD1. Trimming removed 4 bases from V and 1 base from J; junction bases left unmatched: 5. The CDR3 has 15 residues. The germline V gene encodes CDR1 SGHAT and CDR2 FQDESV (reference sequence). CDR3: CASSWDRRFNYGYTF. The CDR3 bases are TGTGCCAGCAGCTGGGACAGGCGATTTAACTATGGCTACACCTTC.

This clone was observed a handful of times. The genes are TRBV30 and TRBJ2-2; D perhaps matches TRBD1 (6 bases). The CDR3 loop spans 13 amino acids. Looked up from germline, CDR1 is GTSNPN and CDR2 is SVGIG (reference sequence). Trimming left V 4 bases short and J 6 bases short, with 12 bases between. Here the CDR3 reads CAWKTGDAGELFF. CDR3 nucleotides: TGTGCCTGGAAGACAGGAGACGCCGGGGAGCTGTTTTTT. The full variable domain, with the rest looked up from reference TRBV30 and TRBJ2-2, is SQTIHQWPATLVQPVGSPLSLECTVEGTSNPNLYWYRQAAGRGLQLLFYSVGIGQISSEVPQNLSASRPQDRQFILSSKKLLLSDSGFYLCAWKTGDAGELFFGEGSRLTVL.

The V and J genes are TRBV12-3 or TRBV12-4 and TRBJ2-3; D is unclear. Trimming left V 5 bases short and J 4 bases short, with 10 bases between. The CDR3 runs to 13 residues. CDR3 loop: CASSRGAADTQYF. The CDR3, as DNA: TGTGCCAGCAGTCGAGGCGCGGCAGATACGCAGTATTTT.

The J gene is TRBJ2-1, the V gene TRBV10-3, with D possibly being TRBD2 (5 bases). V lost 2 bases, J lost 4 bases, and 6 bases lay in between. The germline gives CDR1 ENHRY, CDR2 SYGVKD. The CDR3 is made up of 13 amino acids. As DNA, the CDR3 is TGTGCCATCAGTGAGGGACTGTACAATGAGCAGTTCTTC. Encoded protein: CAISEGLYNEQFF.

The gene calls are TRBV18 and TRBJ1-5; 9 nucleotides align to TRBD1. V trimming: 3 bases; J trimming: 5 bases; junction bases outside the gene matches: 8. This CDR3 contains 16 residues. Germline CDR1 KGHSH, CDR2 LQKENI. The CDR3: CASSPNTGGADQPQHF. The CDR3, as DNA: TGTGCCAGCTCACCCAATACAGGGGGCGCGGATCAGCCCCAGCATTTT.

The V and J genes are TRBV5-1 and TRBJ1-1; no reliable D call. CDR1 and CDR2 (germline): SGHRS, YFSETQ. V dropped 0 bases and J dropped 2 bases, with 11 bases sitting between them. This CDR3 spans 15 amino acids. CDR3 sequence: CASSLARGYNTEAFF. As DNA, the CDR3 is TGCGCCAGCAGCTTGGCCCGGGGATATAACACTGAAGCTTTCTTT.

The J gene is TRBJ1-3, the V gene TRBV5-5, with no clear D. Germline-derived CDR1 and CDR2 are SGHKS and YYEKEE (reference sequence). This CDR3 region has 16 residues. Deletions cut 4 bases from V and 0 bases from J, with 14 bases between. This chain's CDR3 is CASSPTTYLSGNTIYF. CDR3 DNA sequence: TGTGCCAGCAGCCCTACCACCTACCTCTCTGGAAACACCATATATTTT.

The rearrangement uses TRBV18 and TRBJ2-1, with 8 positions matching TRBD1. The CDR3 contains 15 residues. Germline V gene data show CDR1 as KGHSH and CDR2 as LQKENI. V shed 0 bases and J 7 bases; nucleotides not matched to a gene: 5. CDR3 loop: CASSPPRQGANEQFF. The CDR3 DNA sequence: TGTGCCAGCTCACCACCCCGGCAGGGGGCTAATGAGCAGTTCTTC.

The V and J genes are TRBV7-3 and TRBJ2-7; TRBD2 aligns across 8 bases. The trim removed 5 bases at V and 1 base at J, leaving 4 bases unmatched. The CDR3 totals 14 residues. Germline V CDR1 and CDR2: SGHTA, FQGTGA. The CDR3 protein is CASSTAGESYEQYF. Here the CDR3 DNA reads TGTGCCAGCAGCACAGCGGGGGAATCCTACGAGCAGTACTTC.

The CDR3 is CASNQGSPGNTIYF. The DNA of the CDR3 is TGTGCCAGCAACCAGGGGTCTCCTGGAAACACCATATATTTT. The J gene is TRBJ1-3, the V gene TRBV11-2, with a weak D call TRBD1 (6 bases). Trimming took 7 bases from V and 2 from J, leaving 12 bases between them. CDR3 length: 14 residues. CDR1 is SGHAT and CDR2 is FQNNGV in the germline V gene.

The chain links TRBV5-1 to TRBJ1-1, with TRBD1 as a possible D gene (6 bases). Germline V CDR1 and CDR2: SGHRS, YFSETQ. V was clipped by 7 bases and J by 4 bases, with 14 bases between them. This CDR3 has 13 residues. In DNA, the CDR3 is TGCGCCAGCGCCGGCAGGGGTGGCACTGAAGCTTTCTTT. Protein: CASAGRGGTEAFF.

The gene calls are TRBV27 and TRBJ1-6; 11 nucleotides match TRBD1. The V gene end was trimmed by 7 bases and the J gene end by 10 bases; junction bases not matched to a gene: 12. The CDR3 consists of 16 residues. Germline CDR1 MNHEY, CDR2 SMNVEV (reference sequence). The CDR3 sequence is CASTHWTGGAGSPLHF. The CDR3 DNA sequence: TGTGCCAGCACCCACTGGACAGGGGGCGCAGGGTCACCCCTCCACTTT.

The chain recombines TRBV7-2 with TRBJ1-5, with 7 bases fitting TRBD1. The V segment lost 0 bases and the J segment 3 bases; nucleotides outside the gene matches: 8. The V gene's germline CDR1 is SGHTA and CDR2 FQGNSA. This CDR3 has 17 residues. The CDR3 is CASSLATGTLYNQPQHF. The CDR3 coding sequence is TGTGCCAGCAGCTTAGCGACAGGGACCCTTTACAATCAGCCCCAGCATTTT.